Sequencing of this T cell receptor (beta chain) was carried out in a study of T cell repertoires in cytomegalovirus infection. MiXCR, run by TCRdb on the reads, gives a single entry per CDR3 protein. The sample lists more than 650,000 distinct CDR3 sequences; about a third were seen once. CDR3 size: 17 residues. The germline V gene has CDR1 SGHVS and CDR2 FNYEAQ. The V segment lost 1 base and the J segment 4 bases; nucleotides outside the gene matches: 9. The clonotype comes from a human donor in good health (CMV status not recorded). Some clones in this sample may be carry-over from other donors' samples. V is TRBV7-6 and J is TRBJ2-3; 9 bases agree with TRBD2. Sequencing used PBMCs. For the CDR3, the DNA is TGTGCCAGCAGCTTAGACGGGGCGGGAGGGCCTTCAGATACGCAGTATTTT. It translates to CASSLDGAGGPSDTQYF.